This T cell receptor beta chain was observed in a study of glioma-infiltrating T cells after dendritic cell vaccination. Noted time point: after dendritic cell vaccination, including at tumor progression/relapse. The CDR3 runs to 15 residues. CDR1 SQVTM and CDR2 ANQGSEA come from the germline V gene. The junction had 7 bases not matched to a gene; V was cut back by 4 bases and J by 4 bases. Only in-frame clones appear in the TCRdb table, and some are missing; sequencing was by immunoSEQ multiplex PCR. The sample lists approximately 110,000 clones, 85% to 90% seen once, with 2.5% to 3% in the top ten.

The chain recombines TRBV29-1 with TRBJ2-1, with 10 bases that match TRBD1. The sample consisted of blood, taken after dendritic cell vaccination. This TCR was sampled from a human donor with glioblastoma. The CDR3 sequence: CSVGKGQGIYNEQFF. In DNA, the CDR3 is TGCAGCGTTGGCAAGGGACAGGGGATATACAATGAGCAGTTCTTC.